This paragraph reports one T cell receptor (beta chain). Its antigen is still unknown. The sample is drawn from a study of early T cells in non-severe SARS-CoV-2 infection. Study context: Unsorted whole blood bulk RNA was sequenced, with unpaired chains. General study points: Matching with VDJdb favored anti-spike CD8 responses (missing private and CD4 specificities).

From the 5' RACE reads, TCRdb called clonotypes with MiXCR, one entry per CDR3 protein. The table shows tens of thousands of distinct CDR3 sequences, with approximately 9% occurring only once. Material: whole blood. The sequence was obtained from an adult who was a healthcare worker with PCR-confirmed SARS-CoV-2 infection or an uninfected control (not recorded which).

This CDR3 is CASRLANYEQFF. For the CDR3, the DNA is TGTGCCAGCAGGCTAGCTAACTATGAGCAGTTCTTC. This chain links TRBV12-3 or TRBV12-4 with TRBJ2-1, with a tentative D call TRBD2 (5 bases). V was trimmed by 6 bases and J by 8 bases, leaving 11 bases between them. The CDR3 is made up of 12 amino acids.